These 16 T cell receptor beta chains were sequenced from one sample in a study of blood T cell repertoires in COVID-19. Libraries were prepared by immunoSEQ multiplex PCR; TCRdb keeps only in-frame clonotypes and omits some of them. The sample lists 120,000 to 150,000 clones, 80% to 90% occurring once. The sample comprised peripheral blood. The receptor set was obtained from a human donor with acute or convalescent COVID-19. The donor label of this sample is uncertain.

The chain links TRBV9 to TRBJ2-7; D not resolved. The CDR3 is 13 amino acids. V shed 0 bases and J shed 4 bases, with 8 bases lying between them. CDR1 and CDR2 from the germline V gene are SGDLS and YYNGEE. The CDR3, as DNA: TGTGCCAGCAGCGTAGGGCAGAAATACGAGCAGTACTTC. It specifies CASSVGQKYEQYF.

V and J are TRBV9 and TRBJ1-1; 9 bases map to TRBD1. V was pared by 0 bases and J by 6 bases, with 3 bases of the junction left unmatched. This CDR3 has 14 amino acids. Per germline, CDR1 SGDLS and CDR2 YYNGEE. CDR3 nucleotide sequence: TGTGCCAGCAGCGTAGGGGGACAGGGCCCTGAAGCTTTCTTT. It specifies CASSVGGQGPEAFF.

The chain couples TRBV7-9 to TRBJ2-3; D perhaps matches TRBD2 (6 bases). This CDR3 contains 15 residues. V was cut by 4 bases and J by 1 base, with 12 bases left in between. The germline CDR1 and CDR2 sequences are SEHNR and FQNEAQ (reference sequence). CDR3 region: CASSSLADRTDTQYF. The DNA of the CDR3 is TGTGCCAGCAGCTCATTAGCGGACCGCACAGATACGCAGTATTTT.

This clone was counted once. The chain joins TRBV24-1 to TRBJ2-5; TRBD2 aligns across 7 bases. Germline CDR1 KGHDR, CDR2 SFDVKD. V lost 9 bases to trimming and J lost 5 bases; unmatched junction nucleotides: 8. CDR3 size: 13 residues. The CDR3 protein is CATSPWGGETQYF. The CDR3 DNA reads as TGTGCCACCTCCCCCTGGGGAGGGGAGACCCAGTACTTC.

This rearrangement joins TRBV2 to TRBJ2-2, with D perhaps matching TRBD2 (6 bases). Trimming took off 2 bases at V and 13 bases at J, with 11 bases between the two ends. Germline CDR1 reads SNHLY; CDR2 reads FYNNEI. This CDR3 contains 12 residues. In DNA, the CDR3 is TGTGCCAGCAGTGAATCCGCGGGAAGGCTGTTTTTT. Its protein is CASSESAGRLFF.

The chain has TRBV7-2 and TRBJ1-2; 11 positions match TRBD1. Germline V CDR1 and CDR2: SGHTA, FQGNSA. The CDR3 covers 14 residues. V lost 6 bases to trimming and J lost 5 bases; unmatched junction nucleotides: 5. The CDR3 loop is CASSPDRGPYGYTF. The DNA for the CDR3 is TGTGCCAGCAGTCCGGACAGGGGGCCTTATGGCTACACCTTC. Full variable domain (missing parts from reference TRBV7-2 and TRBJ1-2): GAGVSQSPSNKVTEKGKDVELRCDPISGHTALYWYRQSLGQGLEFLIYFQGNSAPDKSGLPSDRFSAERTGGSVSTLTIQRTQQEDSAVYLCASSPDRGPYGYTFGSGTRLTVV.

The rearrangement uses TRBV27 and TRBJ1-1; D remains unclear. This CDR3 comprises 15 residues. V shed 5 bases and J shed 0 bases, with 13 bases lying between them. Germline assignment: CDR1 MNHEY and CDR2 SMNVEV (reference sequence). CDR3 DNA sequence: TGTGCCAGCAGTCTGTTACACCGAATGAACACTGAAGCTTTCTTT. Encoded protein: CASSLLHRMNTEAFF.

CDR3 sequence (DNA): TGCGCCAGCAGCTTACAAACAGGGTTTACCTACGAGCAGTACTTC. Translating gives CASSLQTGFTYEQYF. V gene TRBV4-1 combines with J gene TRBJ2-7; D may be TRBD1 (6 bases). The CDR3 runs to 15 residues. In germline, CDR1 is MGHRA, CDR2 YSYEKL. V was pared by 5 bases and J by 2 bases, with 16 bases between.

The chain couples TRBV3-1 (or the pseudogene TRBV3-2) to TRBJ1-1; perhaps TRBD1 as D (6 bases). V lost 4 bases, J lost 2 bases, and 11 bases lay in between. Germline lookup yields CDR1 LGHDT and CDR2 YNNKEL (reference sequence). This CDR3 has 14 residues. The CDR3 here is CASSPIGGNTEAFF. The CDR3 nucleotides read TGTGCCAGCAGCCCCATTGGGGGCAACACTGAAGCTTTCTTT.

CDR3 residues: CASSYGGRYGEAFF. CDR3 DNA: TGTGCCAGCAGTTACGGAGGTCGATATGGTGAAGCTTTCTTT. The V gene is TRBV6-5, the J gene TRBJ1-1, with D hard to call. This CDR3 contains 14 residues. Between the trimmed V and J ends, which lost 2 bases and 7 bases, there was a span of 14 bases. Looked up from germline, CDR1 is MNHEY and CDR2 is SVGAGI.

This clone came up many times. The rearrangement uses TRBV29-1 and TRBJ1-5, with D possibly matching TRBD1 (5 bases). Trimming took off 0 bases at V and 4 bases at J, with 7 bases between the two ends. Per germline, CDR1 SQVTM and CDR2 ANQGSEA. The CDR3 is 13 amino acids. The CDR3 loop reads CSVEEAGNQPQHF. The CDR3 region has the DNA TGCAGCGTTGAAGAGGCAGGGAATCAGCCCCAGCATTTT.

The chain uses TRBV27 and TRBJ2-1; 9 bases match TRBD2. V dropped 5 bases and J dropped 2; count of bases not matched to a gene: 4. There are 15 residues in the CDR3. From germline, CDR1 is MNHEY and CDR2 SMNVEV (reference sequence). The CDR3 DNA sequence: TGTGCCAGCAGTGGTAGCGGGGGAACCTACAATGAGCAGTTCTTC. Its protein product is CASSGSGGTYNEQFF.

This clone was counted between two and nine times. The CDR3, as DNA: TGCGCCAGCAGCCAAGGATCGGGGTTTCTCTCTGGAAACACCATATATTTT. This sequence encodes CASSQGSGFLSGNTIYF. The genes are TRBV4-1 and TRBJ1-3; D unresolved. This CDR3 is built from 17 residues. CDR1 is MGHRA, CDR2 YSYEKL, per germline. V shed 1 base and J shed 0 bases, with 13 bases lying between them.

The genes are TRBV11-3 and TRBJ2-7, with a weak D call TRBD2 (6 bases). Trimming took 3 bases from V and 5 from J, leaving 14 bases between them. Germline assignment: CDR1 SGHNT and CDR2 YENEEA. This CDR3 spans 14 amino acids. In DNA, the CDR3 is TGTGCCAGCAGCTTCGGGAGTCCACTCGACGAGCAGTACTTC. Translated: CASSFGSPLDEQYF.

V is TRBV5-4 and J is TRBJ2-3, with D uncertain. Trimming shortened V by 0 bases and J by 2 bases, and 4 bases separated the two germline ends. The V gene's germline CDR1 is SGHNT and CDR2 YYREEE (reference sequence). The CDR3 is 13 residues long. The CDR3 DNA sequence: TGTGCCAGCAGCTTGGGACACACAGATACGCAGTATTTT. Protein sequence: CASSLGHTDTQYF.

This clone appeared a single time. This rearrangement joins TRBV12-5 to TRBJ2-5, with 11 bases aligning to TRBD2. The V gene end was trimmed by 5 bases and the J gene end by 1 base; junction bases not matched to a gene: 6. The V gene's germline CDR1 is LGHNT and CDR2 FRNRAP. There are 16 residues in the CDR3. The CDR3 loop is CASGTRLAGLQETQYF. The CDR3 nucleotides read TGTGCTAGTGGTACCCGACTAGCGGGGCTCCAAGAGACCCAGTACTTC. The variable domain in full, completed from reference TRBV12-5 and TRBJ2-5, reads DARVTQTPRHKVTEMGQEVTMRCQPILGHNTVFWYRQTMMQGLELLAYFRNRAPLDDSGMPKDRFSAEMPDATLATLKIQPSEPRDSAVYFCASGTRLAGLQETQYFGPGTRLLVL.